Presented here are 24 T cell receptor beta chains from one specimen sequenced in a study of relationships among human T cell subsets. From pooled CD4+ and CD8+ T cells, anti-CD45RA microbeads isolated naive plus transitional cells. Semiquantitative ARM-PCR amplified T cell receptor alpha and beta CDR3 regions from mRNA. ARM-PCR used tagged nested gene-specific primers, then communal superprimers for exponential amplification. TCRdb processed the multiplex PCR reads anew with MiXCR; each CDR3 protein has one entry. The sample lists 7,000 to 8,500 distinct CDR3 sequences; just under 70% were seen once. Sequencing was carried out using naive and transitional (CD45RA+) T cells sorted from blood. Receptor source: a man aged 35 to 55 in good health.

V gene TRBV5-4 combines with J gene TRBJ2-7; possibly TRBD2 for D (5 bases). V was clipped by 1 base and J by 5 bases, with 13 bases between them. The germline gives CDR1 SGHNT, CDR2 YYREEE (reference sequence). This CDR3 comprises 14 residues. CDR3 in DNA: TGTGCCAGCAGCTTGTCCGGGGATTCGCACGAGCAGTACTTC. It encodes CASSLSGDSHEQYF. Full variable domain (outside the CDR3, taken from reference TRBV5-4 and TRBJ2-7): ETGVTQSPTHLIKTRGQQVTLRCSSQSGHNTVSWYQQALGQGPQFIFQYYREEENGRGNFPPRFSGLQFPNYSSELNVNALELDDSALYLCASSLSGDSHEQYFGPGTRLTVT.

The CDR3 is CASGTGYNSGANVLTF. The CDR3 bases are TGTGCCAGCGGGACAGGGTACAACTCTGGGGCCAACGTCCTGACTTTC. V gene TRBV11-2 combines with J gene TRBJ2-6; 9 bases agree with TRBD1. V shed 8 bases and J 0 bases; nucleotides not matched to a gene: 5. CDR1 is SGHAT and CDR2 is FQNNGV in the germline V gene. This CDR3 comprises 16 residues.

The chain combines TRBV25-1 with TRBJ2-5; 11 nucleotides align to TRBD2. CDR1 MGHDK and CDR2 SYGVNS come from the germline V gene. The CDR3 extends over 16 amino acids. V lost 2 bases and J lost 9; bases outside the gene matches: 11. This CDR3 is CASSEEAASGRRAQYF. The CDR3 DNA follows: TGTGCCAGCAGTGAAGAGGCGGCTAGCGGGAGGCGGGCCCAGTACTTC. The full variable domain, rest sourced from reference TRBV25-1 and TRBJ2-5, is EADIYQTPRYLVIGTGKKITLECSQTMGHDKMYWYQQDPGMELHLIHYSYGVNSTEKGDLSSESTVSRIRTEHFPLTLESARPSHTSQYLCASSEEAASGRRAQYFGPGTRLLVL.

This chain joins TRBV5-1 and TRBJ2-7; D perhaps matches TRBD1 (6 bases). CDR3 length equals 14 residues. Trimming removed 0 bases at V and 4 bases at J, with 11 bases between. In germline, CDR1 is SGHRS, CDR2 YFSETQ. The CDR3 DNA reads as TGCGCCAGCAGCTTGGAGGGGGTCCAATACGAGCAGTACTTC. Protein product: CASSLEGVQYEQYF.

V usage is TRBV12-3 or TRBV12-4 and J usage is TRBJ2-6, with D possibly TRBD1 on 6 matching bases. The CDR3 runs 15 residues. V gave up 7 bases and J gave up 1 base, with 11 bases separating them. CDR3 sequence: CASIDTGSGANVLTF. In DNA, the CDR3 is TGTGCCAGCATCGATACAGGGTCTGGGGCCAACGTCCTGACTTTC.

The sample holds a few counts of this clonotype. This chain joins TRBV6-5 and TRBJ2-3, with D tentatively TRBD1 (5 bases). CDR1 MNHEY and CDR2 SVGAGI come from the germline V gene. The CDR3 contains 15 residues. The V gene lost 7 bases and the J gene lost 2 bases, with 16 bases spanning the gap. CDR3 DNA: TGTGCCAGCATCCACGACAGCTATTACACAGATACGCAGTATTTT. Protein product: CASIHDSYYTDTQYF.

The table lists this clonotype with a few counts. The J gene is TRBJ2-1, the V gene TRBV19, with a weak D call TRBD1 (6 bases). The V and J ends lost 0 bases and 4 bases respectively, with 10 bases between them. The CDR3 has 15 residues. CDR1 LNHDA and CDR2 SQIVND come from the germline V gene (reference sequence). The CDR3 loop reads CASSIEGASYNEQFF. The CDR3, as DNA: TGTGCCAGTAGTATAGAGGGGGCTAGTTACAATGAGCAGTTCTTC.

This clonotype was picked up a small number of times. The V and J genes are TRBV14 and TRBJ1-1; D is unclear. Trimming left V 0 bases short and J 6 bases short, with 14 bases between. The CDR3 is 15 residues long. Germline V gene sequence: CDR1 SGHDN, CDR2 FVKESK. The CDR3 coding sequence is TGTGCCAGCAGCCAAGATCCCCTGCCTAGCTCTGAAGCTTTCTTT. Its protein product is CASSQDPLPSSEAFF.

The CDR3 nucleotides are TGCAGCGTTGAAGGGGGGGCCGCAGATACGCAGTATTTT. It specifies CSVEGGAADTQYF. This chain links TRBV29-1 with TRBJ2-3; D could derive from TRBD1 or TRBD2 (6 bases each). With 1 base removed from V and 4 bases from J, the gap between germline ends came to 9 bases. Germline assignment: CDR1 SQVTM and CDR2 ANQGSEA. The CDR3 runs to 13 residues.

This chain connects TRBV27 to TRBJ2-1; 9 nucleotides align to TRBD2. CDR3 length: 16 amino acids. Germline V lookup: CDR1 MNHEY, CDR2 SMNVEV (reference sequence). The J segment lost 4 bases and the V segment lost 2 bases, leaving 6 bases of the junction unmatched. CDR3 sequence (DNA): TGTGCCAGCAGTTTACGGGCGGGAGGGCCGTACAATGAGCAGTTCTTC. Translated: CASSLRAGGPYNEQFF.

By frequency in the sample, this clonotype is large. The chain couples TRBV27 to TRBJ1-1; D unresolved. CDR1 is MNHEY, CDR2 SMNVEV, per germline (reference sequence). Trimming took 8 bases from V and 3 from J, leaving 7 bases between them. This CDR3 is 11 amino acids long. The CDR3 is CASGSDTEAFF. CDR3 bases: TGTGCCAGCGGGTCCGACACTGAAGCTTTCTTT.

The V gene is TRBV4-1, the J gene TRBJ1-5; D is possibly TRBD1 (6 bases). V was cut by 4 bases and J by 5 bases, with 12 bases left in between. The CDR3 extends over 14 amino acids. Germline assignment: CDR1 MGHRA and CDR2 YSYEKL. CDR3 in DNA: TGCGCCAGCAGCCGCCACAGGGAGGATCAGCCCCAGCATTTT. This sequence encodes CASSRHREDQPQHF.

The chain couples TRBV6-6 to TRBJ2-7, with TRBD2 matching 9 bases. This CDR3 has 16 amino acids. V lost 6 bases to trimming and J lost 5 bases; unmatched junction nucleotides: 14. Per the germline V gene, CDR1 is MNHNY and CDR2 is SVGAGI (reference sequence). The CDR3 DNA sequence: TGTGCCAGCAGCTGGCCCGGGGCGGGAGGGCCCCACGAGCAGTACTTC. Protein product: CASSWPGAGGPHEQYF.

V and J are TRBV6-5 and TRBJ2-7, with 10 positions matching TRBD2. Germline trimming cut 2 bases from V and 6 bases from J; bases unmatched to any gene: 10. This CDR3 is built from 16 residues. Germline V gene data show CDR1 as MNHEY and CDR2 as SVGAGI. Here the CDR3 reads CASSYGLAGDLSEQYF. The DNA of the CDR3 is TGTGCCAGCAGTTACGGCCTAGCGGGGGATCTTTCCGAGCAGTACTTC.

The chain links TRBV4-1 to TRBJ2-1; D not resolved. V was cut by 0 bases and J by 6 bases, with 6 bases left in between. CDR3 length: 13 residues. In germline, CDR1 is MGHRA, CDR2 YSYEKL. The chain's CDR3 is CASSQDPVNEQFF. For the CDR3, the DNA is TGCGCCAGCAGCCAAGATCCGGTCAATGAGCAGTTCTTC.

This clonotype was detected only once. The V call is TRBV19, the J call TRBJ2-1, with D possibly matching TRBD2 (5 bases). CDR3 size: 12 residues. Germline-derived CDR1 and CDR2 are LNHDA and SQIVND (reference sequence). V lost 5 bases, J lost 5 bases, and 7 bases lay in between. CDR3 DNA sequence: TGTGCCAGTAGTCTCGGGGACAATGAGCAGTTCTTC. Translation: CASSLGDNEQFF.

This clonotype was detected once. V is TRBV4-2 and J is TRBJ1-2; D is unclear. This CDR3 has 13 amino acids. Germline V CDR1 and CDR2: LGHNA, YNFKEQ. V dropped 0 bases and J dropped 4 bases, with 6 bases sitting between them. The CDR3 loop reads CASSQDDAYGYTF. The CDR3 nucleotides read TGTGCCAGCAGCCAAGATGACGCCTATGGCTACACCTTC.

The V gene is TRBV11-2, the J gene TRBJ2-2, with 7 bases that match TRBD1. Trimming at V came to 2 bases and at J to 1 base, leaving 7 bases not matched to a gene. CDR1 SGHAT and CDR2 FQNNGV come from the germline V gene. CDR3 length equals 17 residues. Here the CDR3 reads CASSLFRTGWNTGELFF. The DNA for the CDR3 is TGTGCCAGCAGCTTATTTCGGACAGGTTGGAACACCGGGGAGCTGTTTTTT.

CDR3 coding DNA: TGTGCCAGCTCACCCGGATCGGACAGAAACTACGAGCAGTACTTC. It codes for CASSPGSDRNYEQYF. The J gene is TRBJ2-7, the V gene TRBV18, with D tentatively TRBD1 (6 bases). Germline V lookup: CDR1 KGHSH, CDR2 LQKENI. The length of the CDR3 is 15 residues. Trimming stripped 3 bases from V and 3 bases from J, with 15 bases between. Combining the CDR3 with reference TRBV18 and TRBJ2-7 gives the whole variable domain NAGVMQNPRHLVRRRGQEARLRCSPMKGHSHVYWYRQLPEEGLKFMVYLQKENIIDESGMPKERFSAEFPKEGPSILRIQQVVRGDSAAYFCASSPGSDRNYEQYFGPGTRLTVT.

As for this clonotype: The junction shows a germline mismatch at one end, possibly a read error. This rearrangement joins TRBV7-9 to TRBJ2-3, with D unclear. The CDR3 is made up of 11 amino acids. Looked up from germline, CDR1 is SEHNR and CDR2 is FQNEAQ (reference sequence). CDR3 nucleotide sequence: TGCGCCAGTTCTGCCACAGATACGCAGTATTTT. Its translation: CASSATDTQYF.

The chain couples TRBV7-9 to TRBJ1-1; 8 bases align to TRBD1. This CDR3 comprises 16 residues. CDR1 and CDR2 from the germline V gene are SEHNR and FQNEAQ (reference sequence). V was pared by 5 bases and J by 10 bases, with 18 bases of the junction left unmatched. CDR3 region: CASSPRPGGDGLVAFF. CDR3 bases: TGTGCCAGCAGCCCAAGGCCAGGGGGCGACGGTTTGGTAGCTTTCTTT. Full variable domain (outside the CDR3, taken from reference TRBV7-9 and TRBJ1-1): DTGVSQNPRHKITKRGQNVTFRCDPISEHNRLYWYRQTLGQGPEFLTYFQNEAQLEKSRLLSDRFSAERPKGSFSTLEIQRTEQGDSAMYLCASSPRPGGDGLVAFFGQGTRLTVV.

CDR3: CASSQVLATSSYEQYF. The CDR3 region has the DNA TGCGCCAGCAGCCAGGTCCTAGCGACGAGCTCCTACGAGCAGTACTTC. The chain uses TRBV4-1 and TRBJ2-7; tentatively, D is TRBD2 (6 bases). The CDR3 extends over 16 amino acids. The V gene's germline CDR1 is MGHRA and CDR2 YSYEKL. Trimming took off 3 bases at V and 0 bases at J, with 15 bases between the two ends.

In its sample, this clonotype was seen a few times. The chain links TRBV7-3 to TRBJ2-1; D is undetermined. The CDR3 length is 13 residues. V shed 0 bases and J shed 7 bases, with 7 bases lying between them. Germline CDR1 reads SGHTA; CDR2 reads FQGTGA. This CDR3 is CASSLTVRNEQFF. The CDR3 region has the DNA TGTGCCAGCAGCTTAACCGTCCGAAATGAGCAGTTCTTC.

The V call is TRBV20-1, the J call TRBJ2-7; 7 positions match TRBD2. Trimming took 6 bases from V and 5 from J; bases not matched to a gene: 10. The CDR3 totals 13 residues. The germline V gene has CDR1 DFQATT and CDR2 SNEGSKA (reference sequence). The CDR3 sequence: CSAGTTLVDEQYF. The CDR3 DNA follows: TGCAGTGCGGGGACTACTCTAGTCGACGAGCAGTACTTC.